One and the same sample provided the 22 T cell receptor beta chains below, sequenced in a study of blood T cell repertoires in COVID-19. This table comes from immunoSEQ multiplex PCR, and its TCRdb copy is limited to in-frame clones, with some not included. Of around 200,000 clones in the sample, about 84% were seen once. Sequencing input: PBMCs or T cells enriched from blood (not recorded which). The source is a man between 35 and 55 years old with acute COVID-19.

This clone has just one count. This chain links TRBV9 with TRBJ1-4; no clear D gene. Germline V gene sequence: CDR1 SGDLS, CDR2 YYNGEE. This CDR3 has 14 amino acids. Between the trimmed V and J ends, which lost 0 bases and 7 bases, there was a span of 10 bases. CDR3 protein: CASSVGNAAEKLFF. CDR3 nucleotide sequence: TGTGCCAGCAGCGTAGGGAATGCGGCTGAAAAACTGTTTTTT. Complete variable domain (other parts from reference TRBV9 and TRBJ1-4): DSGVTQTPKHLITATGQRVTLRCSPRSGDLSVYWYQQSLDQGLQFLIQYYNGEERAKGNILERFSAQQFPDLHSELNLSSLELGDSALYFCASSVGNAAEKLFFGSGTQLSVL.

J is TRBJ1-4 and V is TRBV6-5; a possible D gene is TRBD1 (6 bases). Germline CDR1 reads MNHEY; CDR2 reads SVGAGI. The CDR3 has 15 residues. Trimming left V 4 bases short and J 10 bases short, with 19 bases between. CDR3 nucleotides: TGTGCCAGCAGTTCACAGGGTCGGATTACAGGAAAACTGTTTTTT. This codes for CASSSQGRITGKLFF.

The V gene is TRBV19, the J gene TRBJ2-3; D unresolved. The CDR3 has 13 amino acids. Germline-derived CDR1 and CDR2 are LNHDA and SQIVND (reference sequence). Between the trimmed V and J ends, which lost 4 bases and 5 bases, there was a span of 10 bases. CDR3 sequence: CASSTNSKDTQYF. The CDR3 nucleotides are TGTGCCAGTAGTACCAACTCGAAAGATACGCAGTATTTT.

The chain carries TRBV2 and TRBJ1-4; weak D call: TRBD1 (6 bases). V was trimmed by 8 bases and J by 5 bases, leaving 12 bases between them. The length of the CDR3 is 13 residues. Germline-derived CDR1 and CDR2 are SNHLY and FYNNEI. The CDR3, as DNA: TGTGCCAGCCGGACAGAGGCGAATGAAAAACTGTTTTTT. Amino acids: CASRTEANEKLFF.

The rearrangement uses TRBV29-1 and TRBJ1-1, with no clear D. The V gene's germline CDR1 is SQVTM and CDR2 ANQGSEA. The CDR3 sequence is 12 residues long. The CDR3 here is CTPAGDPPEAFF. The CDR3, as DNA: TGCACCCCTGCGGGAGACCCACCTGAAGCTTTCTTT. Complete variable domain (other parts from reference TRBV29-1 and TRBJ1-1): SAVISQKPSRDICQRGTSLTIQCQVDSQVTMMFWYRQQPGQSLTLIATANQGSEATYESGFVIDKFPISRPNLTFSTLTVSNMSPEDSSIYLCTPAGDPPEAFFGQGTRLTVV.

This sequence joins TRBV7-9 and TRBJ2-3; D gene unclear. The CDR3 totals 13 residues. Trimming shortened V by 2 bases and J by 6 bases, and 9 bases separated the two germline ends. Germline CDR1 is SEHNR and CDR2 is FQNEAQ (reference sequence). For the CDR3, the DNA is TGTGCCAGCAGCTTAACGTACGAGGATACGCAGTATTTT. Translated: CASSLTYEDTQYF.

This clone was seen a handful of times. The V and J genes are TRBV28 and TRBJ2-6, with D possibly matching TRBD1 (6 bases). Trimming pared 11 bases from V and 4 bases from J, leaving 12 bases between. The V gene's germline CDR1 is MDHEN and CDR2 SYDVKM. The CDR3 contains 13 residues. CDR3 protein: CACQGPGANVLTF. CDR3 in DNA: TGTGCCTGCCAGGGGCCCGGGGCCAACGTCCTGACTTTC.

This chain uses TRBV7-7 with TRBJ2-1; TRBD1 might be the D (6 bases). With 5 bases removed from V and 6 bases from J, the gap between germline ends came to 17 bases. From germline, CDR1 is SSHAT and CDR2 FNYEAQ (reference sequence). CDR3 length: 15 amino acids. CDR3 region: CASSPALSRGNEQFF. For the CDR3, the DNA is TGTGCCAGCAGCCCTGCCTTGAGCAGGGGCAATGAGCAGTTCTTC. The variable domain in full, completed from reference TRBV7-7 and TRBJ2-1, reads GAGVSQSPRYKVTKRGQDVTLRCDPISSHATLYWYQQALGQGPEFLTYFNYEAQPDKSGLPSDRFSAERPEGSISTLTIQRTEQRDSAMYRCASSPALSRGNEQFFGPGTRLTVL.

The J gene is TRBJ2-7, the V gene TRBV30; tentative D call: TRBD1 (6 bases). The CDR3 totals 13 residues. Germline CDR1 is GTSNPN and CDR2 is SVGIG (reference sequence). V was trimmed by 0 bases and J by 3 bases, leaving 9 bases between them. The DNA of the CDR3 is TGTGCCTGGAGTGTGGGACATTACTACGAGCAGTACTTC. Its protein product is CAWSVGHYYEQYF.

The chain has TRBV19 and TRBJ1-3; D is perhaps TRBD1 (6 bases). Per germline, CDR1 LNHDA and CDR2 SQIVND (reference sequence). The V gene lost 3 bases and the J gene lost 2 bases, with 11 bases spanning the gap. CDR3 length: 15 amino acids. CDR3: CASSMVRGTGNTIYF. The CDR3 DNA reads TGTGCCAGTAGTATGGTCAGGGGAACTGGAAACACCATATATTTT.

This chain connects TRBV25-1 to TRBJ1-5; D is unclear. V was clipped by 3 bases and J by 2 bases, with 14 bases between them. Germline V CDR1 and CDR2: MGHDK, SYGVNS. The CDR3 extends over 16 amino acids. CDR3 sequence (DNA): TGTGCCAGCAGTGATTCGGGGAGATACGGCAATCAGCCCCAGCATTTT. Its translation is CASSDSGRYGNQPQHF.

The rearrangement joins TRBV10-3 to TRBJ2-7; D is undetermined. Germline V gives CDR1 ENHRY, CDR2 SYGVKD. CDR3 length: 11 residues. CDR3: CAARGSYEQYF. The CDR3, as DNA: TGTGCGGCCCGCGGTTCCTACGAGCAGTACTTC.

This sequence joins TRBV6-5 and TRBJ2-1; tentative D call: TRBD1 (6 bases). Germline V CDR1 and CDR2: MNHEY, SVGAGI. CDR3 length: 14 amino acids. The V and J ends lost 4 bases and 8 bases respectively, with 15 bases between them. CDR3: CASSSSTAGDEQFF. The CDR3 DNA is TGTGCCAGCAGTTCCTCCACCGCAGGGGATGAGCAGTTCTTC.

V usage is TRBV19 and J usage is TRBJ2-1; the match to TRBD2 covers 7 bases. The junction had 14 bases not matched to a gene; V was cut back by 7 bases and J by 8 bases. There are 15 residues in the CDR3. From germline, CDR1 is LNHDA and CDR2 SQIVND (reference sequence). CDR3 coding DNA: TGTGCCAGTACTCGTCAGCGGGAATTGCGGCATGAGCAGTTCTTC. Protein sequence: CASTRQRELRHEQFF.

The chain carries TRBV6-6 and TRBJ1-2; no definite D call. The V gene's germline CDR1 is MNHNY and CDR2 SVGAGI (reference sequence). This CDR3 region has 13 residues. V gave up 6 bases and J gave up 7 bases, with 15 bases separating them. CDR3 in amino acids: CASSLERVGGYTF. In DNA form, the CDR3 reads TGTGCCAGCAGCCTCGAGAGGGTGGGTGGCTACACCTTC.

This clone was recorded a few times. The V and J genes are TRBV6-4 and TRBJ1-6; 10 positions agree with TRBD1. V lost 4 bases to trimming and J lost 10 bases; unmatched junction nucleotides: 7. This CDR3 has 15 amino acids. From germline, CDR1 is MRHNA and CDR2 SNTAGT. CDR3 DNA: TGTGCCAGCAGTGCCGAGGGACAGGGGAACTCACCCCTCCACTTT. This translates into CASSAEGQGNSPLHF.

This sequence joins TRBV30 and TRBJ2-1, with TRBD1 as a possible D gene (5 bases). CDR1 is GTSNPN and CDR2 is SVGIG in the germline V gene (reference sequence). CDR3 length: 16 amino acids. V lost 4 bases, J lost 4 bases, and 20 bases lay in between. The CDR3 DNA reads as TGTGCCTGGAATGGGTACCTTGGACAACCTTACAATGAGCAGTTCTTC. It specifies CAWNGYLGQPYNEQFF. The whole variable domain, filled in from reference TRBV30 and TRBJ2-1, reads SQTIHQWPATLVQPVGSPLSLECTVEGTSNPNLYWYRQAAGRGLQLLFYSVGIGQISSEVPQNLSASRPQDRQFILSSKKLLLSDSGFYLCAWNGYLGQPYNEQFFGPGTRLTVL.

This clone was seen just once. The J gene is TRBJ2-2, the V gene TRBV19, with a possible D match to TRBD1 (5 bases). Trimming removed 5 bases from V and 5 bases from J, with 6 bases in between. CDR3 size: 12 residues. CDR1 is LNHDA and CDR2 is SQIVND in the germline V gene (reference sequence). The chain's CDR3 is CASSSGTGELFF. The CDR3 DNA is TGTGCCAGTAGTTCAGGGACCGGGGAGCTGTTTTTT.

CDR3 in amino acids: CASSQGTEAFF. DNA of the CDR3: TGTGCCAGCAGCCAGGGCACTGAAGCTTTCTTT. The chain combines TRBV6-5 with TRBJ1-1; a possible D gene is TRBD1 (5 bases). Trimming removed 6 bases at V and 4 bases at J, with 6 bases between. The CDR3 loop spans 11 amino acids. Germline loops: CDR1 MNHEY, CDR2 SVGAGI.

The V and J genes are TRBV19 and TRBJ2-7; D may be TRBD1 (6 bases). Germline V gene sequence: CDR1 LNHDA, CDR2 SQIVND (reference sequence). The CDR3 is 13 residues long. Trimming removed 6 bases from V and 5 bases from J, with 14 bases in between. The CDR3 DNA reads TGTGCCAGTAGCGTCACCAGGGACAACGAGCAGTACTTC. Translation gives CASSVTRDNEQYF. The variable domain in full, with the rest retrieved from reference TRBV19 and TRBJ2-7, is DGGITQSPKYLFRKEGQNVTLSCEQNLNHDAMYWYRQDPGQGLRLIYYSQIVNDFQKGDIAEGYSVSREKKESFPLTVTSAQKNPTAFYLCASSVTRDNEQYFGPGTRLTVT.

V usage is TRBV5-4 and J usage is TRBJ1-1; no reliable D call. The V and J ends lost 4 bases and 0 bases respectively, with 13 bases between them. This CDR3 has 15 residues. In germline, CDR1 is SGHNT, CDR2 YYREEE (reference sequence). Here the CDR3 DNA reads TGTGCCAGCAGCCCCCAGAGAGGCTTGAACACTGAAGCTTTCTTT. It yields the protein CASSPQRGLNTEAFF.

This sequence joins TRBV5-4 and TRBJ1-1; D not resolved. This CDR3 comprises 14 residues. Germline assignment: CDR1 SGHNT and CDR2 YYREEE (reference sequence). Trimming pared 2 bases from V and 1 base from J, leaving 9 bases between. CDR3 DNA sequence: TGTGCCAGCAGCTTCTCCCAGGCGAACACTGAAGCTTTCTTT. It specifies CASSFSQANTEAFF.